The 4 T cell receptor beta chains given below trace back to one sample, sequenced in a study of T cell changes during pregnancy in multiple sclerosis. Assay used: immunoSEQ multiplex PCR; TCRdb lists only in-frame clones, some missing. The sample shows roughly 76,000 clones, about 93% of them seen only once. Sequencing used CD4+ T cells from peripheral blood mononuclear cells, obtained after pregnancy. The receptors originated from a female donor with multiple sclerosis, enrolled in a pregnancy study.

The chain carries TRBV6-1 and TRBJ2-4; 8 positions match TRBD1. V dropped 2 bases and J dropped 8; count of bases not matched to a gene: 8. CDR1 and CDR2 (germline): MNHNS, SASEGT. The CDR3 spans 15 residues. The DNA for the CDR3 is TGTGCCAGCAGTGAACAGGGGGCAAAATGGGACATTCAGTACTTC. This sequence encodes CASSEQGAKWDIQYF.

The rearrangement uses TRBV28 and TRBJ2-1, with D tentatively TRBD1 (6 bases). Looked up from germline, CDR1 is MDHEN and CDR2 is SYDVKM. V lost 2 bases and J lost 2, with 7 bases in between. The CDR3 extends over 14 amino acids. The chain's CDR3 is CASSLGGTYNEQFF. DNA for the CDR3: TGTGCCAGCAGTTTAGGGGGCACCTACAATGAGCAGTTCTTC.

The chain is built from TRBV2 and TRBJ1-1; the D is unclear. The length of the CDR3 is 13 residues. Germline V gene sequence: CDR1 SNHLY, CDR2 FYNNEI. Between the trimmed V and J ends, which lost 3 bases and 1 base, there was a span of 6 bases. The DNA for the CDR3 is TGTGCCAGCAGTGACTTTCGGAACACTGAAGCTTTCTTT. Encoded protein: CASSDFRNTEAFF.

The chain joins TRBV14 to TRBJ1-1; TRBD1 might be the D (5 bases). Germline V gene lookup returns CDR1 SGHDN and CDR2 FVKESK. This CDR3 region has 16 residues. V shed 0 bases and J shed 3 bases, with 14 bases lying between them. The CDR3 DNA is TGTGCCAGCAGCCAAGAGGGCGGCAGGGCGGACACTGAAGCTTTCTTT. The encoded protein is CASSQEGGRADTEAFF. The complete variable domain, with remaining parts taken from reference TRBV14 and TRBJ1-1, reads EAGVTQFPSHSVIEKGQTVTLRCDPISGHDNLYWYRRVMGKEIKFLLHFVKESKQDESGMPNNRFLAERTGGTYSTLKVQPAELEDSGVYFCASSQEGGRADTEAFFGQGTRLTVV.